This T cell receptor (beta chain) was sequenced for a study of T cells after somatic rescue of genetic block (dated by TCRdb to about 2020). Context from the whole study: What the study looked at was long-term robustness, specifically in a T-cell system that came about through somatic rescue of a genetic block in T-cell development.

Of note for this clone: The antigen it recognizes is unknown. No much larger clone is present one base from it, and per-base qualities are unavailable.

The library was made by the immunoSEQ multiplex PCR assay. This immuneACCESS table, as held by TCRdb, lists in-frame sequences with V and J called but not all clones. Of the missing ones, under half trace to an unresolved V gene in checked studies; the others have no known cause. The sample table contains about 88,000 clones; only one count was recorded for about 87% of them. Of the sample, 1.6% falls within the top ten clones. Based on the germline V gene, the CDR1 and CDR2 sequences are SGDLS and YYNGEE. The CDR3 sequence holds 15 residues, the cysteine and phenylalanine included. Only the CDR3 region is kept as DNA, spanning 45 bases read in frame from base 1. Unmatched junction bases come to 7, with V trimmed by 1 base and J by 9 bases.

This sequence originates from a young woman. This chain joins TRBV9 to TRBJ2-1, and 10 junction bases match TRBD2. Sequences were obtained from peripheral blood mononuclear cells (PBMCs). In nucleotide form, the sequence is TGTGCCAGCAGCGTACAGCGGGAGGGCCACGGTGAGCAGTTCTTC. Its protein product is CASSVQREGHGEQFF.